This TCR beta chain was identified during a study of T cell responses to AZD1222 COVID-19 vaccine. About this clone: Its cognate antigen is unknown.

Clones were sequenced by immunoSEQ multiplex PCR, and TCRdb holds only the in-frame ones, with some missing. The table has 160,000 or so clones, roughly 94% seen once. Study-wide points: There were vaccine-associated CD4 TCRs across spike, dominant at 160-218 and 743-854. Donors skewed white British and female; clonal diversity was possibly underestimated.

V lost 0 bases to trimming and J lost 3 bases; unmatched junction nucleotides: 8. Germline CDR1 and CDR2: SGHRS and YFSETQ. The CDR3 covers 16 residues. Researchers grouped second doses given at about 4 or about 12 weeks into one pool. The chain joins TRBV5-1 to TRBJ1-2; 7 bases line up with TRBD1. The sequence was collected from an adult who received the AZD1222 COVID-19 vaccine. The sample was peripheral blood, taken 28 days after the second AZD1222 dose. This CDR3 is CASSLDRGRGYYGYTF. CDR3 in DNA: TGCGCCAGCAGCTTGGACAGGGGAAGAGGGTACTATGGCTACACCTTC.